This TCR beta chain is from a study of T cell repertoires in cytomegalovirus infection (dated by TCRdb to between 2019 and 2020). Regarding the research as a whole: Recently identified HLA-C-restricted CMV epitopes, whose presentation resists viral immunomodulation, were targeted by peptide stimulations together with well-studied HLA-B-restricted epitopes. Because public TCR beta signatures pointed to carriage of CMV infection together with the matching HLA type, the HLA type of each donor mattered for the analysis. Overall results and qualifications from the work: The ex vivo response was dominated by HLA-C-restricted CMV-specific TCR beta clonotypes, which also provided the single most frequent clonotype in two of eight donors. Carriers of CMV infection plus the relevant HLA type were discriminated by the cumulative frequency of public TCR beta family members in the study cohort and in an independent roughly 350-donor cohort.

What this sample's treatment or condition label stands for: in vitro stimulation with specific CMV peptide epitopes to enrich CMV-specific T cells. This clonotype has only a few counts. There is no known antigen for this receptor. Base qualities are not provided; no much larger clone lies one nucleotide away. Sequencing took place on an Illumina HiSeq 1500. In-frame beta chains were kept once TCRdb had trimmed the public reads at Q25 with fastp and called clones with MiXCR. Every entry covers one CDR3 protein and lists the most common genes and DNA from its rows. Across this sample there are 700,000 to 950,000 distinct CDR3 sequences, with approximately 29% seen only once. The top ten clonotypes cover 9.5% to 15% of the sample. From a lookup of the germline V gene, CDR1 and CDR2 are SGHTA and FQGNSA. From the cysteine up to the phenylalanine, the CDR3 has a length of 15 residues. The entry retains the CDR3 DNA only, 45 bases that are in frame from base 1. The V end gives up 2 bases and the J end 9 bases, leaving 9 bases in the junction not matched to a gene.

The sequence was obtained from a human donor in good health (CMV status not recorded). Some clones in this sample may be carry-over from other donors' samples. The sample was cultured CD8+ T cells from PBMCs, taken from culture after CMV antigen stimulation. This receptor chain uses TRBV7-2 and TRBJ2-1, and 8 junctional nucleotides match TRBD2. The encoded CDR3 is CASSLFDGGVGEQFF. The bases are TGTGCCAGCAGCTTATTTGACGGGGGGGTGGGTGAGCAGTTCTTC.